This entry concerns a single T cell receptor (beta chain). Its antigen specificity is not known. The sample holds no much larger clone one base away, and base qualities are not on file. The cohort comprised some 730 healthy bone marrow donors. At the time of sampling, every cohort member was nominally healthy, though immune exposures that went unrecorded were likely present. The donor was CMV seronegative and was included in the group of around 320 seronegative cohort members. Each donor provided a peripheral blood sample, and peripheral blood mononuclear cells were used for TCR beta sequencing. Genomic DNA was extracted from the blood cell samples with the Qiagen DNeasy Blood Extraction Kit. These data originate in a study of cytomegalovirus exposure and HLA in healthy donors (dated by TCRdb to the late 2010s). About the full investigation: An earlier analysis of approximately 640 of the donors reported 250 to 350 Gb of sequence data and some 120 million unique TCR beta sequences from 190 million or so T cells. Approximately 300 gigabases of sequencing data and 70 million to 95 million unique TCR sequences made up an early release that covered some 640 HLA-typed donors. The genetic ancestry cluster associated with self-reported Caucasian donors included around 76% of the roughly 410 genotyped donors. The study aimed to test whether signatures of past pathogen exposure could be identified by cataloging public T cell receptors. The T cell repertoires of 550 to 850 subjects were profiled by immunosequencing and related to cytomegalovirus serostatus. A separate validation cohort of over a hundred different subjects was used in addition to the roughly 700-subject first cohort. The study combined high-throughput TCR immunosequencing, statistical association of individual TCRs with disease status, and machine learning to predict cytomegalovirus infection status. To study patterns of TCR occurrence, a later analysis re-analyzed previously published TCR beta repertoires from more than 550 donors and added high-resolution HLA genotyping. In the later analysis, no new phenotypic data were used to find candidate immune exposures; instead, reliance was placed on TCR beta sequences and their occurrence across donors. To decide whether each TCR beta V gene segment behaved as functional or pseudogenic, an earlier analysis of fewer than 750 of the donors relied on high-throughput TCR beta sequencing. Donor age, sex, ethnicity and CMV serostatus were compiled alongside the repertoire data. Genome-wide SNP genotypes for about 65% of the roughly 670 donors were used in a later genetic analysis, which treated that subset as a discovery cohort. All discovery cohort repertoires had been generated using a single sequencing platform. Class I and class II HLA loci were covered by the typing at four-digit resolution. The number of typed donors differed by locus: about 620-630 for A, B, C, DRB1 and DQB1; roughly 510 for DQA1; approximately 600 for DPA1; and around 490 for DPB1. Because of strong linkage in the cohort, four to six DR-DQ haplotypes were treated as single units for association and clustering. Among 350 to 400 genotyped donors of the cohort, an average of around 240,000 unique TCR beta nucleotide sequences were sequenced per donor, around a sixth of them non-productive. Summary of the overall study and its limitations: A total of 150 to 200 TCR beta chains were listed by the study as associated with cytomegalovirus. A later analysis found that most CMV-associated TCR beta chains appeared HLA-restricted, with HLA associations seemingly driven largely by CMV exposure. Only TCR beta chains were sequenced in this cohort, and the absence of alpha or paired-chain data limited detectable features. Some IMGT-functional V segments, including TRBV6-2 and TRBV6-3, could not be told apart with the 87-base-pair reads, so those segments were excluded. In an earlier analysis of approximately 590 of the donors, most TCR beta V segments appeared in productive rearrangements about 87% or about 30% of the time, broadly matching IMGT annotations. HLA typing was unavailable for some donors at each locus, so association tests used only the typed subset. Compared with the approximately 700-donor mean, donors in an Asian-associated ancestry cluster had fewer N-insertions in productive TCRs, according to a later genetic analysis. Several of the top co-occurrence clusters appeared to be linked to parvovirus B19, influenza, CMV and Epstein-Barr virus, according to a later analysis. Linkage disequilibrium might explain the correlated functional status among segregating V segments, but an unknown experimental factor could not be excluded. A further reported finding was that TCR beta sequences accurately predicted the HLA-A and HLA-B alleles for most subjects in the first cohort. According to a later analysis, TCR association rates differed among HLA loci, with DRB1 alleles showing the most associated TCRs and HLA-C alleles showing the fewest. When HLA alleles, especially DR and DQ, strongly co-occurred, TCR associations were difficult to assign to individual alleles. Most TCR sequences were seen in very few donors, while some public TCRs were found in many individuals. Compared with equally common non-associated chains, HLA-associated TCR beta chains in a later analysis were more clonally expanded and had lower generation probabilities. Cytomegalovirus status was reported to be diagnosed by the classifier with high specificity and sensitivity in both the original and validation cohorts. CMV serostatus was the only immune exposure information available for the cohort. Specific HLA alleles were associated with over 15,000 TCR beta sequences at a false discovery rate of 0.05 in a later analysis. A later genetic analysis associated a missense DCLRE1C variant with V-gene and J-gene trimming of TCR beta chains, and an independent cohort replicated the association. Sequencing depth was assumed to be roughly uniform across donors in the presence/absence analyses, though that assumption may not hold. In vitro tests confirmed that a few of the cytomegalovirus-associated TCR beta chains recognize cytomegalovirus antigens. Because counts were too low, about 15 rarely observed V segments, including chromosome 9 orphons, were left out of the earlier analysis of a few hundred of the donors. A cluster of highly shared sequence variants was judged likely to represent a technical artifact of the sequencing pipeline. It was suggested by the authors that the approach could potentially be generalized to other disease states and immunological phenotypes.

The CDR3 sequence holds 13 residues, the cysteine and phenylalanine included. The sequence is cut down to CDR3 DNA, 39 bases in frame from base 1. V and J lose 0 bases and 6 bases, and a span of 9 bases separates them. Reading the germline V gene gives CDR1 SGHRS and CDR2 YFSETQ. Library prep was done by the immunoSEQ multiplex PCR assay. A mixture of 60 forward primers for TCR Vbeta segments and 13 reverse primers for TCR Jbeta segments was used in the multiplex PCR. The CDR3 region of rearranged TCR beta genes was amplified from genomic DNA by a multiplex PCR assay. Amplified TCR beta libraries were sequenced as 87-base-pair reads on the Illumina HiSeq System. Turning to the authors' computational methods: A later analysis tallied roughly 78 million unique TCR beta chains across the 610 or so repertoires, and about 10 million of those chains were shared by two or more donors. Raw reads were error-corrected and collapsed into unique sequences with a nearest-neighbor algorithm that merged closely related sequences to remove PCR and sequencing errors. To assign V, D and J gene segments, CDR3 sequences were aligned to IMGT reference sequences. Each retained sequence needed at least a six-nucleotide match to both a V gene segment and a J gene segment. Rearrangements were classified as productive when the CDR3 lacked stop codons and remained in frame with V and J, and all other rearrangements were classified as non-productive. CDR3 was defined according to IMGT convention as the region running from the second conserved V-encoded cysteine to the conserved J-encoded phenylalanine. The earlier analysis of 450 to 750 of the donors excluded any sequence lacking an unambiguous match to a single V gene segment. In an earlier analysis of approximately 550 of the donors, V segments were called functional above 56.7% productive rearrangements and were called segregating when the between-donor standard deviation exceeded 5%. To diagnose cytomegalovirus status from the catalog of TCR beta chain sequences, a statistical classification framework was built. In a later analysis, TCR nucleotide sequences were compared against IMGT/GENE-DB human TR gene sequences so that V and J genes could be assigned. In a later analysis, CDR3 sequences and most-parsimonious VDJ recombination scenarios were assigned using the TCRdist pipeline. In a later analysis, each TCR beta chain was defined by its CDR3 amino acid sequence together with its V-gene family, and reads lacking a unique V-gene family were excluded. In a later analysis, some 600 highly shared, low-generation-probability nucleotide sequences were removed to address suspected cross-contamination and a sequencing artifact. In a later analysis, a clonal expansion index was calculated for each public chain from normalized within-repertoire ranks of inferred template counts. Generation probabilities in a later analysis came from a VDJ recombination model fitted to out-of-frame rearrangements, and those results were checked against IGoR. In a later analysis, TCR-TCR, TCR-HLA and TCR-CMV co-occurrence was scored with hypergeometric tests, and a repertoire-size bias correction was applied to TCR pairs. A later analysis estimated false discovery rates by permuting HLA or CMV assignments 20 times. In a later analysis, co-occurring TCRs were grouped using DBSCAN, and TCRdist sequence similarity was added for clustering within HLA-allele-positive subsets. Repertoires with fewer than 30,000 or more than 120,000 public chains, plus five repertoires with anomalous nucleotide sharing, were excluded from co-occurrence clustering. The immuneACCESS repertoire file appears here via TCRdb, limited to in-frame rearrangements. These files lack a portion of the clones; in checked studies, under half of the deficit traces to unresolved V genes, and the cause of the others is not known. V and J calls and clone size are given by that table; D and trimming were obtained from the DNA. The sample yields 150,000 to 170,000 clones; around three quarters were counted once. The ten largest clones represent approximately 4% of the sample.

Here the chain combines TRBV5-1 and TRBJ1-2; the D gene is perhaps TRBD1, on 6 matching bases. Source material: PBMCs. The TCR comes from a woman in her thirties or forties in good health and CMV-seronegative. The sequenced DNA: TGCGCCAGCAGCTTGGCAGAGGGGGATGGCTACACCTTC. This is translated as CASSLAEGDGYTF.